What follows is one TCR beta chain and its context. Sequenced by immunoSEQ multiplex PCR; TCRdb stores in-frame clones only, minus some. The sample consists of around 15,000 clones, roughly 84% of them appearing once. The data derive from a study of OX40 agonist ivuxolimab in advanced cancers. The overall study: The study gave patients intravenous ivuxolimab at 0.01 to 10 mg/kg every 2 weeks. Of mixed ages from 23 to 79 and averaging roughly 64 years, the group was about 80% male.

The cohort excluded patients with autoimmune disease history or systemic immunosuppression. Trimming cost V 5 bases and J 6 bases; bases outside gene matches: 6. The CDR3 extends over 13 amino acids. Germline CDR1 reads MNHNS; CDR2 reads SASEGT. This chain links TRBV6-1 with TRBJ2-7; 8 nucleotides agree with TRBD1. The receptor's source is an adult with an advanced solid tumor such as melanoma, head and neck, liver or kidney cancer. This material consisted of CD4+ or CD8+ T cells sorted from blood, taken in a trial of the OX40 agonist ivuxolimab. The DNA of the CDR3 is TGTGCCAGCAGTCCGCCAGGGGGCCTCGAGCAGTACTTC. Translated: CASSPPGGLEQYF.